The sequence of this TCR beta chain was determined in a study of blood T cell repertoires in COVID-19. In the study overall: Samples taken during acute and convalescent COVID-19 were collected in the United States, Italy and Spain. PBMCs, B-cell-depleted T cells, or T cells provided the cDNA or gDNA that made up the material.

Trimming pared 8 bases from V and 0 bases from J, leaving 8 bases between. The germline gives CDR1 MNHEY, CDR2 SVGAGI. This CDR3 region has 12 residues. Libraries were prepared by immunoSEQ multiplex PCR; TCRdb keeps only in-frame clonotypes and omits some of them. The sample has approximately 260,000 clones; 75% to 95% are singletons. Categorization into cohorts depended on clinical history that participants reported. The chain couples TRBV6-5 to TRBJ2-7; tentatively, D is TRBD1 (5 bases). The source is a woman aged 18-29 years who had recovered from COVID-19. The sequenced sample was PBMCs or T cells enriched from blood (not recorded which). In DNA form, the CDR3 reads TGTGCCAGCCACAGGAGCTCCTACGAGCAGTACTTC. Translating it yields CASHRSSYEQYF.